Sequencing of this T cell receptor beta chain was carried out in a study of T cells in Graves' hyperthyroidism and ophthalmopathy. Whole-study results and caveats: Blood held most thyroid clonotypes expanded above 0.001 frequency.

In regard to this clonotype: Its antigen remains unknown.

CDR1 and CDR2 from the germline V gene are MDHEN and SYDVKM. The CDR3 sequence is 16 residues long. V was pared by 3 bases and J by 3 bases, with 7 bases of the junction left unmatched. TCR beta CDR3 region amplification was performed from RNA transcripts. Using the HTBI primer set, a first-round RT-PCR was run on the TCR CDR3. TCRdb recomputed calls from the multiplex PCR reads with MiXCR, one row per CDR3 protein. The top ten hold less than 65% of the sample, which has 490,000 or so distinct CDR3 sequences, less than 25% seen once. V usage is TRBV28 and J usage is TRBJ2-3; 9 bases are shared with TRBD2. Sequencing used blood. The receptor's source is a woman in her 70s with Graves' ophthalmopathy. CDR3 DNA sequence: TGTGCCAGCAGTTTGTTCGAGCGGGAGGTTACAGATACGCAGTATTTT. This sequence encodes CASSLFEREVTDTQYF.